These 28 T cell receptor beta chains originate from one sample sequenced in a study of blood T cell repertoires in COVID-19. Profiling relied on immunoSEQ multiplex PCR, and the TCRdb table lists in-frame clones only, not all of them. This table has hundreds of thousands of clones, 86% appearing once. Sequencing input: PBMCs or T cells enriched from blood (not recorded which). These receptors were taken from a woman in her 50s who had recovered from COVID-19.

This rearrangement joins TRBV6-5 to TRBJ2-7; no clear D. V lost 2 bases and J lost 5, with 13 bases in between. The CDR3 is 14 amino acids. The germline gives CDR1 MNHEY, CDR2 SVGAGI. The CDR3 here is CASSYRWASHEQYF. The CDR3 nucleotides read TGTGCCAGCAGTTACAGGTGGGCGTCTCACGAGCAGTACTTC.

This clone has just one count. V is TRBV11-3 and J is TRBJ2-3; 8 bases align to TRBD1. The CDR3 has 16 amino acids. V lost 1 base and J lost 5; bases outside the gene matches: 8. In germline, CDR1 is SGHNT, CDR2 YENEEA. Here the CDR3 DNA reads TGTGCCAGCAGCTTAGTAGGCAGGGGGCTTAGAGATACGCAGTATTTT. This encodes CASSLVGRGLRDTQYF.

The rearrangement links TRBV6-6 to TRBJ2-7; 7 nucleotides agree with TRBD1. The CDR3 is made up of 17 amino acids. Germline CDR1 reads MNHNY; CDR2 reads SVGAGI (reference sequence). Losses at the gene ends were 5 bases for V and 3 bases for J; bases not matched to a gene: 16. The CDR3 sequence: CASSLPRHRGTGYEQYF. CDR3 in DNA: TGTGCCAGCAGTCTCCCTCGCCACAGGGGAACAGGCTACGAGCAGTACTTC.

This sequence joins TRBV12-3 or TRBV12-4 and TRBJ2-7, with 12 bases aligning to TRBD2. V lost 6 bases, J lost 3 bases, and 0 bases stayed unmatched. The CDR3 is made up of 13 amino acids. The DNA for the CDR3 is TGTGCCAGCAGACTAGCGGGAGGCTACGAGCAGTACTTC. Translated, it gives CASRLAGGYEQYF.

The rearrangement uses TRBV11-3 and TRBJ2-1, with 15 bases identical to TRBD2. The CDR3 consists of 19 residues. V gave up 1 base and J gave up 1 base; unmatched junction bases: 5. Per germline, CDR1 SGHNT and CDR2 YENEEA. The CDR3 here is CASSLAGTSGRISYNEQFF. DNA for the CDR3: TGTGCCAGCAGCTTAGCAGGGACTAGCGGGAGGATATCCTACAATGAGCAGTTCTTC.

This sequence joins TRBV4-1 and TRBJ1-3; D is unclear. The CDR3 covers 15 residues. The germline V gene has CDR1 MGHRA and CDR2 YSYEKL. Between the trimmed V and J ends, which lost 1 base and 4 bases, there was a span of 11 bases. CDR3 bases: TGCGCCAGCAGCCAAGGCACAGCACGAGGAAACACCATATATTTT. Protein product: CASSQGTARGNTIYF.

This clone appeared a single time. The chain is built from TRBV18 and TRBJ2-7; 11 nucleotides align to TRBD1. This CDR3 region has 16 residues. The V gene's germline CDR1 is KGHSH and CDR2 LQKENI. The junction had 9 bases not matched to a gene; V was cut back by 3 bases and J by 5 bases. The CDR3 sequence is CASSPSPGQGGDEQYF. The CDR3 DNA follows: TGTGCCAGCTCACCTTCTCCGGGACAGGGGGGCGACGAGCAGTACTTC. Together with reference TRBV18 and TRBJ2-7, the CDR3 gives the full variable domain: NAGVMQNPRHLVRRRGQEARLRCSPMKGHSHVYWYRQLPEEGLKFMVYLQKENIIDESGMPKERFSAEFPKEGPSILRIQQVVRGDSAAYFCASSPSPGQGGDEQYFGPGTRLTVT.

This sequence joins TRBV7-3 and TRBJ2-3; possibly TRBD2 for D (6 bases). CDR1 SGHTA and CDR2 FQGTGA come from the germline V gene. The length of the CDR3 is 13 residues. Trimming shortened V by 5 bases and J by 4 bases, and 10 bases separated the two germline ends. DNA for the CDR3: TGTGCCAGCAGCCGTCCGGGAGCAGATACGCAGTATTTT. It encodes CASSRPGADTQYF.

This chain connects TRBV28 to TRBJ2-7; the match to TRBD1 covers 7 bases. V trimming: 2 bases; J trimming: 9 bases; junction bases outside the gene matches: 7. Germline assignment: CDR1 MDHEN and CDR2 SYDVKM. This CDR3 is built from 13 residues. CDR3 DNA sequence: TGTGCCAGCAGTTTAAGACAGGGCGCGGGGCAGTACTTC. Amino acid sequence: CASSLRQGAGQYF. Full variable domain (remainder filled in from reference TRBV28 and TRBJ2-7): DVKVTQSSRYLVKRTGEKVFLECVQDMDHENMFWYRQDPGLGLRLIYFSYDVKMKEKGDIPEGYSVSREKKERFSLILESASTNQTSMYLCASSLRQGAGQYFGPGTRLTVT.

Only a few counts were recorded for this clone. The CDR3 region has the DNA TGTGCCAGCAGTCGGACTAGCGGAGGGGCCAGCTCCTACGAGCAGTACTTC. It specifies CASSRTSGGASSYEQYF. The chain links TRBV3-1 (or the pseudogene TRBV3-2) to TRBJ2-7, with 10 nucleotides matching TRBD2. There are 17 residues in the CDR3. Germline assignment: CDR1 LGHDT and CDR2 YNNKEL (reference sequence). V gave up 6 bases and J gave up 0 bases; unmatched junction bases: 11.

This clone showed up just once. The chain has TRBV2 and TRBJ1-1; 9 bases are a match to TRBD1. Unmatched junction bases numbered 5, after V lost 7 bases and J lost 2 bases. Germline CDR1 SNHLY, CDR2 FYNNEI. The CDR3 length is 14 residues. The CDR3 DNA reads TGTGCCAGCATGGGGGACAGGGTTAACACTGAAGCTTTCTTT. Protein: CASMGDRVNTEAFF.

The chain combines TRBV7-2 with TRBJ1-1, with TRBD1 as a possible D gene (5 bases). Germline loops: CDR1 SGHTA, CDR2 FQGNSA. The CDR3 runs to 18 residues. Trimming cost V 2 bases and J 3 bases, with 22 bases left between them. In DNA form, the CDR3 reads TGTGCCAGCAGCTTAAATCTGGGGGGGTATGTTTTGGACACTGAAGCTTTCTTT. This translates into CASSLNLGGYVLDTEAFF. The complete variable domain, with remaining parts taken from reference TRBV7-2 and TRBJ1-1, reads GAGVSQSPSNKVTEKGKDVELRCDPISGHTALYWYRQSLGQGLEFLIYFQGNSAPDKSGLPSDRFSAERTGGSVSTLTIQRTQQEDSAVYLCASSLNLGGYVLDTEAFFGQGTRLTVV.

Here the CDR3 DNA reads TGTGCCTGGACCCGGGACAATAGCAATCAGCCCCAGCATTTT. Amino acid sequence: CAWTRDNSNQPQHF. This rearrangement joins TRBV30 to TRBJ1-5, with a weak D call TRBD1 (6 bases). Per the germline V gene, CDR1 is GTSNPN and CDR2 is SVGIG (reference sequence). This CDR3 has 14 residues. Trimming cost V 4 bases and J 0 bases, with 10 bases left between them.

The chain combines TRBV5-5 with TRBJ2-7; 12 bases fit TRBD1. V was clipped by 4 bases and J by 0 bases; unmatched bases: 5. There are 16 residues in the CDR3. Germline V CDR1 and CDR2: SGHKS, YYEKEE (reference sequence). CDR3 sequence: CASSTVGQGASYEQYF. DNA of the CDR3: TGTGCCAGCAGCACAGTGGGACAGGGGGCCTCCTACGAGCAGTACTTC.

This chain joins TRBV2 and TRBJ2-2; TRBD2 agrees at 13 bases. The germline CDR1 and CDR2 sequences are SNHLY and FYNNEI. V trimming: 6 bases; J trimming: 7 bases; junction bases outside the gene matches: 5. The CDR3 totals 15 residues. CDR3 protein: CASSGTSGVVGELFF. The CDR3 region has the DNA TGTGCCAGCAGCGGGACTAGCGGGGTTGTCGGGGAGCTGTTTTTT. Full variable domain (missing parts from reference TRBV2 and TRBJ2-2): EPEVTQTPSHQVTQMGQEVILRCVPISNHLYFYWYRQILGQKVEFLVSFYNNEISEKSEIFDDQFSVERPDGSNFTLKIRSTKLEDSAMYFCASSGTSGVVGELFFGEGSRLTVL.

V and J are TRBV30 and TRBJ1-5, with D unresolved. The CDR3 runs 13 residues. V lost 5 bases and J lost 0, with 8 bases in between. CDR1 is GTSNPN, CDR2 SVGIG, per germline (reference sequence). CDR3 residues: CAWGLRSNQPQHF. CDR3 sequence (DNA): TGTGCCTGGGGCCTTCGTAGCAATCAGCCCCAGCATTTT.

The J gene is TRBJ2-7, the V gene TRBV9; 13 bases map to TRBD2. The CDR3 length is 15 residues. Per the germline V gene, CDR1 is SGDLS and CDR2 is YYNGEE. V trimming: 3 bases; J trimming: 3 bases; junction bases outside the gene matches: 3. The DNA for the CDR3 is TGTGCCAGCAGCGGTGGGACTAGCGGGATCTACGAGCAGTACTTC. It yields the protein CASSGGTSGIYEQYF.

This clone has just a few counts. As DNA, the CDR3 is TGTGCCAGCAGCTGGAGGGGGCGGTCAGGCACCGGGGAGCTGTTTTTT. Amino acids: CASSWRGRSGTGELFF. J is TRBJ2-2 and V is TRBV5-5, with D perhaps matching TRBD1 (7 bases). Per germline, CDR1 SGHKS and CDR2 YYEKEE (reference sequence). This CDR3 region has 16 residues. V lost 3 bases and J lost 4, with 16 bases in between.

V and J are TRBV3-1 (or the pseudogene TRBV3-2) and TRBJ2-1, with 10 bases aligning to TRBD2. Trimming took 0 bases from V and 8 from J; bases not matched to a gene: 7. CDR1 LGHDT and CDR2 YNNKEL come from the germline V gene (reference sequence). CDR3 size: 16 residues. The CDR3 sequence: CASSQDWASGRYEQFF. The CDR3 DNA is TGTGCCAGCAGCCAAGATTGGGCTAGCGGGAGATATGAGCAGTTCTTC.

The chain has TRBV25-1 and TRBJ2-7, with 8 nucleotides matching TRBD1. V shed 4 bases and J 7 bases; nucleotides not matched to a gene: 15. The CDR3 spans 16 residues. Germline CDR1 is MGHDK and CDR2 is SYGVNS. The CDR3 loop reads CASSGLKGQERREQYF. In DNA form, the CDR3 reads TGTGCCAGCAGTGGTTTAAAGGGACAGGAAAGGCGAGAGCAGTACTTC.

The V and J genes are TRBV5-1 and TRBJ2-7, with D possibly matching TRBD2 (5 bases). This CDR3 contains 17 residues. The germline V gene encodes CDR1 SGHRS and CDR2 YFSETQ. Trimming pared 4 bases from V and 6 bases from J, leaving 26 bases between. CDR3 residues: CASSQMLASRATSEQYF. CDR3 nucleotide sequence: TGCGCCAGCAGCCAAATGCTTGCTAGCAGAGCGACATCCGAGCAGTACTTC.

The rearrangement joins TRBV6-5 to TRBJ2-5; the D is unclear. CDR1 is MNHEY and CDR2 is SVGAGI in the germline V gene. The germline V and J ends were trimmed by 7 bases and 2 bases, with 14 bases remaining between them. The CDR3 length is 14 residues. CDR3 loop: CASTGGRRQETQYF. The CDR3 region has the DNA TGTGCCAGCACTGGCGGCAGACGTCAAGAGACCCAGTACTTC.

CDR3 in amino acids: CASSLSFYRELLTNTGELFF. CDR3 nucleotide sequence: TGTGCCAGCAGCCTCAGCTTTTACAGGGAGCTTCTAACGAACACCGGGGAGCTGTTTTTT. The chain is built from TRBV6-6 and TRBJ2-2; D possibly corresponds to TRBD1 (6 bases). Germline CDR1 is MNHNY and CDR2 is SVGAGI (reference sequence). V lost 6 bases, J lost 0 bases, and 26 bases lay in between. This CDR3 is built from 20 residues.

The chain recombines TRBV5-5 with TRBJ2-2; TRBD1 might be the D (6 bases). The CDR3 spans 14 residues. V was clipped by 0 bases and J by 6 bases, with 9 bases between them. Germline V gives CDR1 SGHKS, CDR2 YYEKEE (reference sequence). CDR3 bases: TGTGCCAGCAGCTTGGACAGGGTGCCCGGGGAGCTGTTTTTT. Its translation is CASSLDRVPGELFF.

This clone was recorded only once. The gene calls are TRBV4-1 and TRBJ1-2; TRBD1 aligns across 11 bases. The ends lost 0 bases at V and 2 bases at J; junction bases unmatched: 11. The CDR3 length is 19 residues. Per the germline V gene, CDR1 is MGHRA and CDR2 is YSYEKL. The CDR3 reads CASSQDSGDGTGGNYGYTF. DNA for the CDR3: TGCGCCAGCAGCCAAGATAGTGGGGACGGGACAGGGGGAAACTATGGCTACACCTTC.

This clone was seen only a few times. The chain employs TRBV13 and TRBJ1-1; perhaps TRBD1 as D (5 bases). There are 15 residues in the CDR3. Per germline, CDR1 PRHDT and CDR2 FYEKMQ (reference sequence). V was cut by 3 bases and J by 5 bases, with 16 bases left in between. The CDR3 protein is CASSFYVTTVTEAFF. The CDR3 bases are TGTGCCAGCAGCTTTTACGTTACGACAGTGACTGAAGCTTTCTTT.

V is TRBV28 and J is TRBJ1-1; possible D gene TRBD1, 6 bases. The V end was cut by 7 bases, the J end by 5 bases, with 17 bases between. CDR1 and CDR2 from the germline V gene are MDHEN and SYDVKM. The CDR3 loop spans 14 amino acids. The CDR3 DNA reads as TGTGCCAGCAATCTCCACAGGGTTGCGACTGAAGCTTTCTTT. It is translated as CASNLHRVATEAFF.

This chain joins TRBV18 and TRBJ2-6; 10 bases agree with TRBD1. This CDR3 region has 17 residues. The trim removed 3 bases at V and 2 bases at J, leaving 4 bases unmatched. Germline CDR1 is KGHSH and CDR2 is LQKENI. The CDR3 sequence: CASSPGQGMAGANVLTF. The CDR3 DNA is TGTGCCAGCTCACCGGGACAGGGGATGGCTGGGGCCAACGTCCTGACTTTC.